This T cell receptor (beta chain) is drawn from a study of OX40 agonist ivuxolimab in advanced cancers. Looking at the study overall: There were three patients with partial responses, one having hepatocellular carcinoma and two cutaneous melanoma.

The CDR3 is 12 residues long. The germline V and J ends were trimmed by 5 bases and 11 bases, with 18 bases remaining between them. CDR1 is SQVTM, CDR2 ANQGSEA, per germline. TCRdb's table, derived via immunoSEQ multiplex PCR, lists solely in-frame clones and lacks some. This repertoire shows about 99,000 clones, around 94% found once; its top ten account for roughly 0.17%. Sampling of blood occurred at baseline, cycle 4 day 1, and cycle 7 day 1. The specimen was CD4+ or CD8+ T cells sorted from blood, collected in a trial of the OX40 agonist ivuxolimab. The clonotype was recovered from an adult with an advanced solid tumor such as melanoma, head and neck, liver or kidney cancer. The V gene is TRBV29-1, the J gene TRBJ1-1; TRBD1 might be the D (5 bases). The CDR3 spells CSVLFQGVWAFF. DNA for the CDR3: TGCAGCGTTCTCTTTCAGGGTGTTTGGGCTTTCTTT.